The subject of this entry is one TCR beta chain. This clonotype appeared once. Its target antigen remains unknown. Base quality data are lacking; no much larger clone is found one base away. Just one read gives weak support. The sample is drawn from a study of T cell repertoires in cytomegalovirus infection (dated by TCRdb to about 2019). Regarding the research as a whole: Recently identified HLA-C-restricted CMV epitopes, whose presentation resists viral immunomodulation, were targeted by peptide stimulations together with well-studied HLA-B-restricted epitopes. Donor HLA type was relevant to the analysis, as public TCR beta signatures indicated carriage of CMV infection together with the matching HLA type.

Via the germline V gene (reference sequence), CDR1 is LNHDA and CDR2 SQIVND. Reading from cysteine to phenylalanine, the CDR3 counts 14 amino acids. Left in the record is the CDR3 DNA by itself, 42 bases read in frame from the first base. At the junction V is shortened by 9 bases and J by 3 bases; bases outside the gene matches: 8. Broad study findings and their caveats: Cumulative frequency of public TCR beta family members discriminated carriers of CMV infection plus the relevant HLA type in this cohort and an independent approximately 370-donor cohort. The ex vivo response was dominated by HLA-C-restricted CMV-specific TCR beta clonotypes, which also provided the single most frequent clonotype in two of eight donors.

This specimen's treatment or condition label, per the study, means: in vitro stimulation with specific CMV peptide epitopes to enrich CMV-specific T cells. Sequencing used an Illumina HiSeq 1500. TCRdb itself trimmed the public reads at Q25 with fastp, ran MiXCR and retained productive beta chains. Merged by CDR3 protein, the rows form single entries marked with the most common genes and DNA. The sample table holds tens of thousands of distinct CDR3 sequences, of which about 26% were seen once. The ten largest clones take up 59% of the sample. The TCR originated in a human donor in good health (CMV status not recorded). Some clones in this sample may be carry-over from other donors' samples. The sequences come from CD8+ T cells from cultured PBMCs, collected from culture after CMV antigen stimulation. The V and J segments used are TRBV19 and TRBJ2-7; TRBD2 agrees with 10 junctional bases. The CDR3 sequence is CASSFTSGDYEQYF. In nucleotides, the sequence is TGTGCCAGCTCGTTCACTAGCGGGGACTACGAGCAGTACTTC. The CDR3, completed at both ends by the reference TRBV19 and TRBJ2-7 genes, gives the full variable domain DGGITQSPKYLFRKEGQNVTLSCEQNLNHDAMYWYRQDPGQGLRLIYYSQIVNDFQKGDIAEGYSVSREKKESFPLTVTSAQKNPTAFYLCASSFTSGDYEQYFGPGTRLTVT.